Below, 27 T cell receptor beta chains from the same sample are listed, as sequenced in a study of T cells in Graves' hyperthyroidism and ophthalmopathy. RNA transcripts provided the source from which TCR beta CDR3 regions were amplified. HTBI primers drove first-round RT-PCR of the TCR CDR3. MiXCR, run by TCRdb on the multiplex PCR reads, gives a single entry per CDR3 protein. The sample includes 600,000 to 850,000 distinct CDR3 sequences, around 20% of them seen just once. Sequencing used blood. The receptor set was obtained from a woman between 45 and 65 years old with Graves' hyperthyroidism that later progressed to Graves' ophthalmopathy.

There are many counts of this clonotype. Mismatch with germline at one junction end may stem from a read error. This rearrangement joins TRBV11-2 to TRBJ2-5, with D possibly matching TRBD1 (6 bases). This CDR3 spans 14 amino acids. Germline V gene lookup returns CDR1 SGHAT and CDR2 FQNNGV. This chain's CDR3 is CASSLERDIETQYF. The CDR3 nucleotides read TGTGCCAGCAGCCTAGAACGGGACATCGAGACCCAGTACTTC.

This chain uses TRBV5-1 with TRBJ1-1; 10 bases match TRBD1. The CDR3 covers 16 residues. V gave up 8 bases and J gave up 0 bases; unmatched junction bases: 10. Germline CDR1 is SGHRS and CDR2 is YFSETQ. In DNA form, the CDR3 reads TGCGCCAGGGATTGGGACAGGGGCACTATGAACACTGAAGCTTTCTTT. This translates into CARDWDRGTMNTEAFF.

The V and J genes are TRBV30 and TRBJ1-2; perhaps TRBD1 as D (5 bases). The CDR3 extends over 11 amino acids. Germline V gene lookup returns CDR1 GTSNPN and CDR2 SVGIG (reference sequence). The germline V and J ends were trimmed by 5 bases and 4 bases, with 8 bases remaining between them. This CDR3 is CAWGTFYGYTF. For the CDR3, the DNA is TGTGCCTGGGGGACGTTCTATGGCTACACCTTC.

The chain has TRBV10-1 and TRBJ2-2, with 10 bases that match TRBD2. The CDR3 is made up of 19 amino acids. Germline CDR1 and CDR2: WNHNN and SYGVQD (reference sequence). V trimming: 3 bases; J trimming: 5 bases; junction bases outside the gene matches: 15. CDR3 nucleotide sequence: TGCGCCAGCAGTGAAGTGAGCGGGGGGGAAAATAGGAAAACCGGGGAGCTGTTTTTT. This translates into CASSEVSGGENRKTGELFF.

This clonotype has at least ten counts. The CDR3 reads CASSQDWGNTEAFF. The CDR3 DNA reads as TGCGCCAGCAGCCAAGATTGGGGGAACACTGAAGCTTTCTTT. The chain uses TRBV4-1 and TRBJ1-1, with D uncertain. Germline CDR1 MGHRA, CDR2 YSYEKL. The CDR3 has 14 amino acids. The V end was cut by 0 bases, the J end by 1 base, with 6 bases between.

The chain employs TRBV5-1 and TRBJ2-5, with D hard to call. Trimming cost V 0 bases and J 0 bases, with 9 bases left between them. Germline CDR1 reads SGHRS; CDR2 reads YFSETQ. The CDR3 is 15 residues long. As DNA, the CDR3 is TGCGCCAGCAGCTTGGCGTATCTAGACCAAGAGACCCAGTACTTC. It encodes CASSLAYLDQETQYF.

This clonotype was picked up many times. The chain couples TRBV2 to TRBJ1-2, with 10 nucleotides matching TRBD1. Trimming at V came to 1 base and at J to 2 bases, leaving 1 base not matched to a gene. The CDR3 is 15 amino acids. CDR1 SNHLY and CDR2 FYNNEI come from the germline V gene. CDR3 nucleotides: TGTGCCAGCAGTGAAGGACAGGGGGCCAACTATGGCTACACCTTC. Its translation: CASSEGQGANYGYTF.

This clonotype was counted many times. In DNA form, the CDR3 reads TGCAGTGCTAGATCCCGGGCCAATGAGGCAAAACTGTTTTTT. Amino acid sequence: CSARSRANEAKLFF. The rearrangement uses TRBV20-1 and TRBJ1-4; no reliable D call. The CDR3 runs 14 residues. V was pared by 2 bases and J by 10 bases, with 17 bases between. Germline V CDR1 and CDR2: DFQATT, SNEGSKA (reference sequence).

V is TRBV4-1 and J is TRBJ2-2; D is perhaps TRBD1 or TRBD2 (5 bases each). The ends were cut back, 2 bases at V and 3 bases at J, with 10 bases in the middle. CDR1 is MGHRA, CDR2 YSYEKL, per germline. CDR3 size: 15 residues. DNA for the CDR3: TGCGCCAGCAGCCAAAGGGACGTCTACACCGGGGAGCTGTTTTTT. Residues: CASSQRDVYTGELFF.

This clonotype was detected only a few times. The V gene is TRBV27, the J gene TRBJ2-1; 12 nucleotides match TRBD2. The CDR3 sequence is 16 residues long. The V gene end was trimmed by 4 bases and the J gene end by 9 bases; junction bases not matched to a gene: 10. Germline V lookup: CDR1 MNHEY, CDR2 SMNVEV (reference sequence). CDR3 sequence (DNA): TGTGCCAGCAGTTCCTCTAGCGGGGGGGGCTATGGTGAGCAGTTCTTC. This translates into CASSSSSGGGYGEQFF.

The V call is TRBV6-5, the J call TRBJ2-2; tentative D call: TRBD1 (5 bases). Germline CDR1 MNHEY, CDR2 SVGAGI. Trimming stripped 2 bases from V and 8 bases from J, with 9 bases between. The CDR3 runs to 13 residues. CDR3: CASSYGAGGELFF. The CDR3 DNA is TGTGCCAGCAGTTACGGGGCCGGAGGGGAGCTGTTTTTT.

CDR3 loop: CATSSGQGVRETQYF. The CDR3 DNA reads as TGTGCCACCAGCTCGGGACAGGGGGTTCGGGAGACCCAGTACTTC. The V gene is TRBV24-1, the J gene TRBJ2-5; 11 nucleotides align to TRBD1. The germline V gene encodes CDR1 KGHDR and CDR2 SFDVKD. The CDR3 is made up of 15 amino acids. V lost 7 bases and J lost 5; bases outside the gene matches: 8.

This clonotype was counted a few times. The chain joins TRBV9 to TRBJ2-3, with D possibly called TRBD1 or TRBD2 (6 bases each). The germline V and J ends were trimmed by 0 bases and 1 base, with 12 bases remaining between them. The CDR3 runs to 16 residues. CDR1 SGDLS and CDR2 YYNGEE come from the germline V gene. The CDR3 region is CASSVGAGEGTDTQYF. The CDR3, as DNA: TGTGCCAGCAGCGTAGGCGCAGGGGAGGGCACAGATACGCAGTATTTT.

Comments on this clonotype: This may come from a read error, since a much larger clone is one base off. The rearrangement links TRBV18 to TRBJ2-1; 7 nucleotides agree with TRBD2. This CDR3 comprises 11 residues. Per germline, CDR1 KGHSH and CDR2 LQKENI. Written as DNA, the CDR3 is TGTGCCAGCCCACCCGGGGGGGAGCAGTTCTTC. It is translated as CASPPGGEQFF.

This clonotype was counted many times. The rearrangement uses TRBV2 and TRBJ1-4; 9 bases map to TRBD1. The V segment lost 6 bases and the J segment 7 bases; nucleotides outside the gene matches: 3. The CDR3 spans 13 residues. In germline, CDR1 is SNHLY, CDR2 FYNNEI. CDR3 in DNA: TGTGCCAGCAGGACAGGGGGAAGTGAAAAACTGTTTTTT. Its translation is CASRTGGSEKLFF.

The V and J genes are TRBV25-1 and TRBJ2-3; 14 nucleotides agree with TRBD2. Per the germline V gene, CDR1 is MGHDK and CDR2 is SYGVNS. Trimming at V came to 7 bases and at J to 2 bases, leaving 8 bases not matched to a gene. The CDR3 extends over 17 amino acids. The CDR3 sequence: CASTTRTSGGNTDTQYF. The DNA of the CDR3 is TGTGCCAGCACTACCAGGACTAGCGGGGGGAACACAGATACGCAGTATTTT.

This clonotype was seen more than once but under ten times. Here the CDR3 reads CASSLGGARGEQFF. The CDR3 bases are TGCGCCAGCAGCTTGGGGGGGGCCAGAGGTGAGCAGTTCTTC. This rearrangement joins TRBV5-1 to TRBJ2-1; D may be TRBD1 or TRBD2 (6 bases each). V lost 0 bases and J 9 bases, leaving 13 bases between the germline ends. The CDR3 is 14 amino acids. CDR1 and CDR2 (germline): SGHRS, YFSETQ.

This clonotype was seen ten or more times. The chain has TRBV6-1 and TRBJ2-7; 10 bases are a match to TRBD1. The trim removed 7 bases at V and 0 bases at J, leaving 3 bases unmatched. This CDR3 has 14 amino acids. CDR1 is MNHNS and CDR2 is SASEGT in the germline V gene. CDR3 nucleotides: TGTGCCAGCACTTGGACAGGGGGCTCCTACGAGCAGTACTTC. Amino acids: CASTWTGGSYEQYF.

This clonotype was counted many times. The rearrangement links TRBV11-2 to TRBJ1-1; D possibly corresponds to TRBD1 (6 bases). Trimming cost V 1 base and J 0 bases, with 12 bases left between them. The CDR3 runs 16 residues. The germline CDR1 and CDR2 sequences are SGHAT and FQNNGV. The CDR3 region is CASSLAWTDLNTEAFF. The CDR3 nucleotides read TGTGCCAGCAGCTTAGCATGGACAGACCTGAACACTGAAGCTTTCTTT.

The chain combines TRBV10-3 with TRBJ1-1; D gene unclear. V was clipped by 10 bases and J by 3 bases, with 12 bases between them. The CDR3 consists of 12 residues. Germline V CDR1 and CDR2: ENHRY, SYGVKD. CDR3 region: CASGKEHTEAFF. DNA of the CDR3: TGTGCCAGCGGGAAAGAACACACTGAAGCTTTCTTT.

This clonotype occurred many times. The chain employs TRBV20-1 and TRBJ1-2; no clear D. Germline CDR1 DFQATT, CDR2 SNEGSKA (reference sequence). CDR3 length: 13 residues. Trimming took 5 bases from V and 4 from J, leaving 14 bases between them. This CDR3 reads CSAPWEGAYGYTF. In DNA form, the CDR3 reads TGCAGTGCTCCCTGGGAAGGTGCCTATGGCTACACCTTC.

This clonotype was picked up a small number of times. V is TRBV6-2 or TRBV6-3 and J is TRBJ1-5; 7 nucleotides match TRBD1. V shed 6 bases, J shed 1 base, and the junction held 9 bases outside the gene matches. CDR1 and CDR2 from the germline V gene are MNHEY and SVGEGT. The CDR3 has 16 amino acids. The CDR3 region is CASSQGGHLSNQPQHF. CDR3 coding DNA: TGTGCCAGCAGCCAGGGGGGACACCTCAGCAATCAGCCCCAGCATTTT.

This clonotype was detected ten times or more. This chain uses TRBV10-1 with TRBJ2-7; 7 bases align to TRBD1. V lost 6 bases and J lost 5; bases outside the gene matches: 7. Germline loops: CDR1 WNHNN, CDR2 SYGVQD (reference sequence). The CDR3 is 13 residues long. CDR3 in DNA: TGCGCCAGCAGCGAAAACGACAGGGACGAGCAGTACTTC. It yields the protein CASSENDRDEQYF.

The chain uses TRBV5-4 and TRBJ1-3, with 10 bases matching TRBD1. Germline V gene lookup returns CDR1 SGHNT and CDR2 YYREEE (reference sequence). With V trimmed by 3 bases and J by 0 bases, 3 bases remained unmatched. The CDR3 has 16 amino acids. CDR3 loop: CASSYGQGDSGNTIYF. As DNA, the CDR3 is TGTGCCAGCAGCTATGGACAGGGGGACTCTGGAAACACCATATATTTT.

This clonotype showed up many times. V gene TRBV20-1 combines with J gene TRBJ1-2; 8 nucleotides line up with TRBD1. This CDR3 has 11 amino acids. Looked up from germline, CDR1 is DFQATT and CDR2 is SNEGSKA (reference sequence). V lost 6 bases, J lost 7 bases, and 4 bases stayed unmatched. This chain's CDR3 is CSADRALGYTF. The DNA of the CDR3 is TGCAGTGCGGACAGGGCGCTTGGCTACACCTTC.

This clonotype was counted many times. The V and J genes are TRBV20-1 and TRBJ1-6; D is unclear. CDR3 length: 15 amino acids. V was trimmed by 5 bases and J by 7 bases, leaving 18 bases between them. CDR1 is DFQATT, CDR2 SNEGSKA, per germline (reference sequence). DNA of the CDR3: TGCAGTGCTGCGCGTCAACAGACATCAAATTCACCCCTCCACTTT. Its translation: CSAARQQTSNSPLHF.

The V gene is TRBV7-2, the J gene TRBJ1-1; TRBD1 is a possible D gene (5 bases). In germline, CDR1 is SGHTA, CDR2 FQGNSA. Trimming removed 10 bases from V and 4 bases from J, with 13 bases in between. This CDR3 is built from 12 residues. The CDR3 DNA reads TGTGCCACGGGACGGCGGAGCACTGAAGCTTTCTTT. This codes for CATGRRSTEAFF.